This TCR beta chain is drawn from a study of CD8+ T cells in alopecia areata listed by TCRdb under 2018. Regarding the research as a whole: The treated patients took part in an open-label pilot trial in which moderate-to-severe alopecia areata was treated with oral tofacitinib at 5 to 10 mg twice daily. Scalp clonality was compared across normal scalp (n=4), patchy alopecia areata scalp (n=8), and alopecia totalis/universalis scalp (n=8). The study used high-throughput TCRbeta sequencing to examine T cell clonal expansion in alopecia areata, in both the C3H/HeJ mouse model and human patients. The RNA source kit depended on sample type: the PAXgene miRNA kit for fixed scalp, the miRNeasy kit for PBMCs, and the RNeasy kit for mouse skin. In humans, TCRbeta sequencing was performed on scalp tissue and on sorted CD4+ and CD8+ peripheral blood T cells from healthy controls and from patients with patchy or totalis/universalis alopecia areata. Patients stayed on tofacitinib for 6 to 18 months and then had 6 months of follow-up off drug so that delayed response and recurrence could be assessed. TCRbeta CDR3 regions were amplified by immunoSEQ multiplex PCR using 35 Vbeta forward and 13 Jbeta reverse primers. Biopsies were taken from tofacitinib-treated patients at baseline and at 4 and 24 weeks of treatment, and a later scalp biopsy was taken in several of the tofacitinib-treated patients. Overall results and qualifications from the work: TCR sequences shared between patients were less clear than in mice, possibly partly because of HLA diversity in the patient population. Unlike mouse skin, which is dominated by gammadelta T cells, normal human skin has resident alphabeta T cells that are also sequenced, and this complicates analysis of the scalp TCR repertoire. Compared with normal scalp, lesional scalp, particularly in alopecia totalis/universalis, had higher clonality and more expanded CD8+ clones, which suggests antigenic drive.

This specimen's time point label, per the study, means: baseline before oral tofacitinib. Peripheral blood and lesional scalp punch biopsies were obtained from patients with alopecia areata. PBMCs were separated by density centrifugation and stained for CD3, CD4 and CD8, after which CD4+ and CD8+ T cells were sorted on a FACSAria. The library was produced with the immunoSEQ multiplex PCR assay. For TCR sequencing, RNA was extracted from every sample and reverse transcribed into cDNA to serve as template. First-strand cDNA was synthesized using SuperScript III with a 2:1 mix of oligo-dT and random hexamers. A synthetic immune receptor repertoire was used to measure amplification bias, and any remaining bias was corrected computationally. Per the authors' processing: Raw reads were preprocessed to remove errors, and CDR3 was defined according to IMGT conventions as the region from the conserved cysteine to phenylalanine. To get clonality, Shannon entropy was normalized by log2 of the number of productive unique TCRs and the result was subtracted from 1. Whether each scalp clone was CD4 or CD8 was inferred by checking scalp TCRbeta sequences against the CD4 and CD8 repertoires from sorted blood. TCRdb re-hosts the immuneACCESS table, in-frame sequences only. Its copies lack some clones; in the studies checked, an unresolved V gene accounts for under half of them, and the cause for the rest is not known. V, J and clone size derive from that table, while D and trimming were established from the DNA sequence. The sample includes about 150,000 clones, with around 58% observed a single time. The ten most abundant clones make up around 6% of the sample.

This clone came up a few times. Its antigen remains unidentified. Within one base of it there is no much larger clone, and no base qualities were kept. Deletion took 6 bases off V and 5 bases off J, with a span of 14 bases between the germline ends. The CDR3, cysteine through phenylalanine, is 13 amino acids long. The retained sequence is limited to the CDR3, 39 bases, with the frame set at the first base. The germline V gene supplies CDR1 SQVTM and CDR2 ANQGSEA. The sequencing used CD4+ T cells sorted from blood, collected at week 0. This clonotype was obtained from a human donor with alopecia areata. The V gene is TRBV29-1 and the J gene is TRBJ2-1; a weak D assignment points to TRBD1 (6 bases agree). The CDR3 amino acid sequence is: CSVGTGTNNEQFF. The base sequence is TGCAGCGTCGGAACCGGGACAAACAATGAGCAGTTCTTC.